The 24 T cell receptor beta chains below were found in one sample sequenced in a study of spatial heterogeneity in lung cancer. Time point denoted: sample taken at primary tumor resection. Unsorted whole RNA samples from tumor, nontumor lung or frozen PBMC were sequenced. TCRdb reprocessed the 5' RACE reads via MiXCR and lists one record per CDR3 protein. The sample includes around 60,000 distinct CDR3 sequences, roughly 7.9% of them seen just once. The sample here was PBMCs, taken at surgery. These receptor sequences come from a female donor with early-stage non-small cell lung cancer.

V is TRBV4-1 and J is TRBJ1-2, with 7 bases aligning to TRBD1. J lost 8 bases, V lost 3 bases, and 9 bases had no gene match. This CDR3 contains 14 residues. Per germline, CDR1 MGHRA and CDR2 YSYEKL. This chain's CDR3 is CASSHPRQGQGYTF. Written as DNA, the CDR3 is TGCGCCAGCAGCCACCCCCGACAGGGTCAAGGCTACACCTTC.

CDR3 nucleotide sequence: TGTGCCAGCAGTTACTCGGGGGTAACTAGCGGGAAAGATGAGCAGTTCTTC. It is translated as CASSYSGVTSGKDEQFF. The chain carries TRBV6-5 and TRBJ2-1; TRBD2 aligns across 10 bases. The germline V gene has CDR1 MNHEY and CDR2 SVGAGI. The V gene end was trimmed by 0 bases and the J gene end by 8 bases; junction bases not matched to a gene: 10. The CDR3 contains 17 residues.

This sequence joins TRBV20-1 and TRBJ1-2, with D maybe TRBD1 (6 bases). The CDR3 has 14 residues. CDR1 is DFQATT and CDR2 is SNEGSKA in the germline V gene (reference sequence). Deletions cut 2 bases from V and 4 bases from J, with 14 bases between. The CDR3 DNA reads TGCAGTGCTAGATTAGTGGGGGACACCTATGGCTACACCTTC. As protein: CSARLVGDTYGYTF.

By proportion, this clonotype is medium-sized. This chain connects TRBV28 to TRBJ2-3; TRBD2 is a possible D gene (6 bases). Germline CDR1 MDHEN, CDR2 SYDVKM. The germline V and J ends were trimmed by 7 bases and 6 bases, with 17 bases remaining between them. The CDR3 totals 14 residues. The CDR3 reads CASTAAGPKDTQYF. The DNA for the CDR3 is TGTGCCAGCACTGCTGCGGGACCGAAGGATACGCAGTATTTT. The full variable domain, with the rest looked up from reference TRBV28 and TRBJ2-3, is DVKVTQSSRYLVKRTGEKVFLECVQDMDHENMFWYRQDPGLGLRLIYFSYDVKMKEKGDIPEGYSVSREKKERFSLILESASTNQTSMYLCASTAAGPKDTQYFGPGTRLTVL.

This clonotype was seen ten or more times. The V and J genes are TRBV29-1 and TRBJ2-5; D not certain. The CDR3 is 12 amino acids. V was cut by 7 bases and J by 0 bases, with 9 bases left in between. The germline CDR1 and CDR2 sequences are SQVTM and ANQGSEA. The CDR3 region is CSGHRDQETQYF. CDR3 nucleotides: TGCAGCGGCCATAGGGACCAAGAGACCCAGTACTTC.

This clonotype came up many times. The chain has TRBV12-3 or TRBV12-4 and TRBJ2-3; D unclear. V lost 7 bases, J lost 6 bases, and 8 bases lay in between. CDR3 length: 11 residues. CDR3 coding DNA: TGTGCCAGCAAATCAGCGGATACGCAGTATTTT. As protein: CASKSADTQYF.

This clonotype showed up just a few times. The V and J genes are TRBV20-1 and TRBJ2-1, with 12 bases matching TRBD2. Germline trimming cut 6 bases from V and 7 bases from J; bases unmatched to any gene: 13. The CDR3 contains 16 residues. CDR1 DFQATT and CDR2 SNEGSKA come from the germline V gene (reference sequence). CDR3 protein: CSALTPGLAGGNEQFF. The CDR3 nucleotides are TGCAGTGCACTTACCCCGGGACTAGCGGGCGGAAATGAGCAGTTCTTC.

This clonotype was observed many times. The V and J genes are TRBV20-1 and TRBJ2-7; the match to TRBD2 covers 7 bases. The germline CDR1 and CDR2 sequences are DFQATT and SNEGSKA (reference sequence). The CDR3 has 14 residues. Trimming at V came to 5 bases and at J to 9 bases, leaving 16 bases not matched to a gene. The CDR3 bases are TGCAGTGCTCGTTGGGCGGGAGTTCAAAGCGGGCAGTACTTC. This sequence encodes CSARWAGVQSGQYF.

This clonotype showed up many times. V is TRBV5-1 and J is TRBJ1-5, with a possible D match to TRBD1 (6 bases). The germline V and J ends were trimmed by 4 bases and 3 bases, with 14 bases remaining between them. This CDR3 has 15 residues. The germline V gene has CDR1 SGHRS and CDR2 YFSETQ. CDR3 DNA: TGCGCCAGCAGCCCCTGGGGGGGCCCCAATCAGCCCCAGCATTTT. Protein sequence: CASSPWGGPNQPQHF.

This clonotype was picked up a small number of times. The chain links TRBV21-1 to TRBJ1-4. TRBV21-1 is described as a pseudogene. This CDR3 region has 16 residues. CDR3 coding DNA: TGTGCCAGCAGCAAAGATCAGCGGGCCTACAATGAAAAACTGTTTTTT. This encodes CASSKDQRAYNEKLFF.

This clonotype was detected only a few times. The V gene is TRBV7-8, the J gene TRBJ2-3; D is unresolved. The ends were cut back, 5 bases at V and 0 bases at J, with 9 bases in the middle. This CDR3 spans 14 amino acids. CDR1 is SGHVS and CDR2 is FQNEAQ in the germline V gene. CDR3 amino acids: CASSVTVSTDTQYF. The DNA for the CDR3 is TGTGCCAGCAGCGTCACGGTCAGCACAGATACGCAGTATTTT.

The V call is TRBV9, the J call TRBJ1-5, with D hard to call. The V gene's germline CDR1 is SGDLS and CDR2 YYNGEE. Trimming removed 0 bases from V and 7 bases from J, with 8 bases in between. The CDR3 is made up of 13 amino acids. Written as DNA, the CDR3 is TGTGCCAGCAGCGTAGATCCGGGGCAGCCCCAGCATTTT. Translating gives CASSVDPGQPQHF.

There are many counts of this clonotype. The chain couples TRBV4-1 to TRBJ2-5; 8 nucleotides agree with TRBD2. This CDR3 comprises 13 residues. CDR1 MGHRA and CDR2 YSYEKL come from the germline V gene. The ends lost 4 bases at V and 5 bases at J; junction bases unmatched: 3. The CDR3 sequence is CASSPGGAETQYF. DNA for the CDR3: TGCGCCAGCAGCCCCGGGGGGGCCGAGACCCAGTACTTC.

In this sample, this clonotype turned up many times. This chain joins TRBV14 and TRBJ1-2; 8 nucleotides align to TRBD1. V trimming: 0 bases; J trimming: 4 bases; junction bases outside the gene matches: 7. The CDR3 contains 16 residues. Germline V gene lookup returns CDR1 SGHDN and CDR2 FVKESK. The CDR3: CASSQDGAGGIYGYTF. CDR3 DNA sequence: TGTGCCAGCAGCCAAGATGGGGCAGGGGGCATCTATGGCTACACCTTC. The variable domain in full, completed from reference TRBV14 and TRBJ1-2, reads EAGVTQFPSHSVIEKGQTVTLRCDPISGHDNLYWYRRVMGKEIKFLLHFVKESKQDESGMPNNRFLAERTGGTYSTLKVQPAELEDSGVYFCASSQDGAGGIYGYTFGSGTRLTVV.

The rearrangement joins TRBV10-1 to TRBJ2-7; 11 bases are a match to TRBD2. Per the germline V gene, CDR1 is WNHNN and CDR2 is SYGVQD (reference sequence). The CDR3 extends over 15 amino acids. V dropped 3 bases and J dropped 3; count of bases not matched to a gene: 4. CDR3 nucleotide sequence: TGCGCCAGCAGTGAAGGGCTAGCGGGAGGCTACGAGCAGTACTTC. This gives the protein CASSEGLAGGYEQYF.

This clonotype was seen a few times. The chain combines TRBV7-9 with TRBJ2-3; unclear D gene. Germline lookup yields CDR1 SEHNR and CDR2 FQNEAQ (reference sequence). The CDR3 runs 16 residues. V lost 2 bases and J lost 1, with 13 bases in between. The CDR3 region is CASSLSQHSGTDTQYF. For the CDR3, the DNA is TGTGCCAGCAGCTTAAGTCAGCATTCGGGCACAGATACGCAGTATTTT.

There are many counts of this clonotype. The chain combines TRBV20-1 with TRBJ2-1, with D tentatively TRBD2 (5 bases). Trimming left V 0 bases short and J 5 bases short, with 8 bases between. CDR1 and CDR2 from the germline V gene are DFQATT and SNEGSKA (reference sequence). The CDR3 is 13 amino acids. The CDR3 protein is CSARDSGDNEQFF. The CDR3 nucleotides are TGCAGTGCTAGAGACTCCGGGGACAATGAGCAGTTCTTC.

This clonotype has a handful of counts. The V call is TRBV2, the J call TRBJ1-1; the D is unclear. V was trimmed by 9 bases and J by 5 bases, leaving 10 bases between them. CDR3 size: 11 residues. Germline CDR1 reads SNHLY; CDR2 reads FYNNEI. The DNA for the CDR3 is TGTGCCAGTGATTGGCAGACTGAAGCTTTCTTT. It translates to CASDWQTEAFF.

In this sample, this clonotype turned up many times. The rearrangement uses TRBV19 and TRBJ2-4, with a possible D match to TRBD1 (5 bases). The CDR3 has 15 amino acids. Trimming pared 3 bases from V and 2 bases from J, leaving 11 bases between. Germline CDR1 and CDR2: LNHDA and SQIVND (reference sequence). Written as DNA, the CDR3 is TGTGCCAGTAGTATCCAGGGTGACACCAAAAACATTCAGTACTTC. Amino acid sequence: CASSIQGDTKNIQYF.

V usage is TRBV20-1 and J usage is TRBJ2-7; the D gene could be TRBD1 or TRBD2 (5 bases each). Per the germline V gene, CDR1 is DFQATT and CDR2 is SNEGSKA (reference sequence). This CDR3 spans 12 amino acids. The ends were cut back, 1 base at V and 2 bases at J, with 6 bases in the middle. CDR3 DNA sequence: TGCAGTGCTAGAGGGGGGACCTACGAGCAGTACTTC. This codes for CSARGGTYEQYF.

This chain's CDR3 is CASSPSRNTGELFF. The CDR3 nucleotides are TGTGCCAGCAGTCCAAGCAGGAACACCGGGGAGCTGTTTTTT. The genes are TRBV28 and TRBJ2-2, with D uncertain. Trimming pared 5 bases from V and 1 base from J, leaving 8 bases between. Germline CDR1 is MDHEN and CDR2 is SYDVKM. CDR3 length: 14 amino acids.

Notes on this clonotype: A much larger clone is a single base away; this may be a read error. V and J are TRBV2 and TRBJ1-2; D call uncertain. The V end was cut by 3 bases, the J end by 2 bases, with 10 bases between. The CDR3 is 14 residues long. Germline CDR1 reads SNHLY; CDR2 reads FYNNEI. CDR3 protein: CASSDQTTNYGYTF. The DNA of the CDR3 is TGTGCCAGCAGTGATCAGACTACCAACTATGGCTACACCTTC. Together with reference TRBV2 and TRBJ1-2, the CDR3 gives the full variable domain: EPEVTQTPSHQVTQMGQEVILRCVPISNHLYFYWYRQILGQKVEFLVSFYNNEISEKSEIFDDQFSVERPDGSNFTLKIRSTKLEDSAMYFCASSDQTTNYGYTFGSGTRLTVV.

This clonotype has a count of ten or more. This chain connects TRBV24-1 to TRBJ2-2; 8 nucleotides line up with TRBD2. The CDR3 has 14 amino acids. Germline CDR1 KGHDR, CDR2 SFDVKD. V lost 9 bases to trimming and J lost 3 bases; unmatched junction nucleotides: 5. As DNA, the CDR3 is TGTGCCACCTCCGGGACTAGGGACACCGGGGAGCTGTTTTTT. This translates into CATSGTRDTGELFF.

This clonotype was counted ten times or more. V and J are TRBV3-1 and TRBJ2-2; no definite D call. The CDR3 has 14 amino acids. V was pared by 0 bases and J by 6 bases, with 8 bases between. Germline CDR1 LGHDT, CDR2 YNNKEL (reference sequence). The CDR3, as DNA: TGTGCCAGCAGCCAAGATCCCGGTTCCGGGGAGCTGTTTTTT. As protein: CASSQDPGSGELFF.